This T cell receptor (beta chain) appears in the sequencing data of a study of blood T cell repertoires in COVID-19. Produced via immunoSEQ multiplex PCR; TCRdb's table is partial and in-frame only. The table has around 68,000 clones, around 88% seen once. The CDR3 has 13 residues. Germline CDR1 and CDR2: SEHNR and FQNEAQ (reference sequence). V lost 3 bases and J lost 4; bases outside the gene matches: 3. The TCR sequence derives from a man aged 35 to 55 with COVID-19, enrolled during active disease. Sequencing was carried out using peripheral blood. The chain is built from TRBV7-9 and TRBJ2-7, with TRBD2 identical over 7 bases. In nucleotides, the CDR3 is TGTGCCAGCAGCTTTGGGGGGGAATACGAGCAGTACTTC. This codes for CASSFGGEYEQYF.